This note documents a single T cell receptor (beta chain) sequence. This sample was taken from a study of PD-L1 blockade in urothelial cancer. Study overall: Patients commenced intravenous atezolizumab, 1,200 mg every 3 weeks, in about 2014.

This CDR3 is built from 14 residues. The V segment lost 1 base and the J segment 5 bases; nucleotides outside the gene matches: 1. Germline CDR1 is SEHNR and CDR2 is FQNEAQ (reference sequence). PCRs were each spiked with synthetic TCR analog templates. Sequencing was performed with immunoSEQ multiplex PCR; in TCRdb, only in-frame clones are kept and a portion is missing. The data hold under 70,000 clones, with 75% to 85% observed a single time. Sample time point: pretreatment peripheral blood. Patients each gave 1 to 8 samples, pretreatment and on-treatment. This chain links TRBV7-9 with TRBJ1-4; 7 nucleotides match TRBD1. The sample here was PBMCs, taken around atezolizumab (anti-PD-L1) treatment. The TCR was taken from a man between 65 and 85 years old with urothelial cancer. The CDR3 spells CASSLVGQNEKLFF. CDR3 DNA sequence: TGTGCCAGCAGCTTAGTGGGACAGAATGAAAAACTGTTTTTT.